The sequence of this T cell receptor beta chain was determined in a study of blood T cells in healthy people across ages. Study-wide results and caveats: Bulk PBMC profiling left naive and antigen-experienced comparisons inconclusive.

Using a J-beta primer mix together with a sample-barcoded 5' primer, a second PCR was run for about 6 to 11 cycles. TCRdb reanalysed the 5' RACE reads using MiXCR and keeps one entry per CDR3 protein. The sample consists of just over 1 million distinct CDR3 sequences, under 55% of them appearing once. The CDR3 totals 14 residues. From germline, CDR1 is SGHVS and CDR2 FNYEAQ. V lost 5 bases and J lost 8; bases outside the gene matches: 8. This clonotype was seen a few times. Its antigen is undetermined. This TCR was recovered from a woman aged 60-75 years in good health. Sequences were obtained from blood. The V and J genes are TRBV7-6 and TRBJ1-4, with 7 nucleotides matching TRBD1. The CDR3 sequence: CASSPTGFEEKLFF. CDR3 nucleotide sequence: TGTGCCAGCAGCCCGACAGGGTTCGAGGAAAAACTGTTTTTT.